The clone carrying this T cell receptor beta chain has just one count. V shed 1 base and J shed 2 bases, with 9 bases lying between them. The CDR3 sequence is 14 residues long. Germline CDR1 KGHSH, CDR2 LQKENI. The data are from a study of breast tumors, draining lymph nodes, adjacent tissues. Breast cancer patients provided tissue from their axillary draining lymph nodes. MiXCR, applied by TCRdb to the multiplex PCR reads, yields one record per CDR3 protein. Counted here are around 300,000 distinct CDR3 sequences, roughly 31% occurring once; the ten biggest clones make up more than 0.95%. The V and J genes are TRBV18 and TRBJ2-7; D may be TRBD1 (6 bases). The receptor was isolated from a female donor with breast cancer. Some clones in this sample may be carry-over from other donors' samples. Sequenced: axillary lymph node tissue. The CDR3 sequence is CASSPRGDTYEQYF. In nucleotides, the CDR3 is TGTGCCAGCTCACCACGAGGGGACACCTACGAGCAGTACTTC.